Each of the 25 T cell receptor beta chains below was sequenced from the same sample in a study of control samples from healthy donors and cancer patients. The protocol was immunoSEQ multiplex PCR, while the TCRdb copy is restricted to in-frame clones and leaves out a portion. The table shows fewer than 200,000 clones, with approximately 96% occurring only once. The specimen sequenced was blood. Receptors were obtained from a woman between 25 and 40 years old in good health.

This chain joins TRBV7-2 and TRBJ1-5; D is ambiguous. Germline CDR1 reads SGHTA; CDR2 reads FQGNSA. The CDR3 length is 14 residues. V lost 5 bases and J lost 1, with 9 bases in between. The CDR3 nucleotides are TGTGCCAGCAGCCACGGTGGGAGCAATCAGCCCCAGCATTTT. As protein: CASSHGGSNQPQHF.

This chain connects TRBV11-2 to TRBJ1-6; D unresolved. CDR1 is SGHAT, CDR2 FQNNGV, per germline. CDR3 size: 18 residues. The V end was cut by 3 bases, the J end by 0 bases, with 15 bases between. CDR3 amino acids: CASSFGMISSSYNSPLHF. The CDR3 DNA reads as TGTGCCAGCAGCTTCGGGATGATTTCGAGCTCCTATAATTCACCCCTCCACTTT.

V and J are TRBV4-2 and TRBJ1-5; D not certain. The CDR3 covers 16 residues. V was shortened by 0 bases and J by 1 base, with 10 bases between the two germline ends. The V gene's germline CDR1 is LGHNA and CDR2 YNFKEQ. The CDR3 DNA is TGTGCCAGCAGCCAAGATAATAGGCAGAGCAATCAGCCCCAGCATTTT. It translates to CASSQDNRQSNQPQHF.

The chain employs TRBV27 and TRBJ2-1, with 11 bases lining up with TRBD2. Looked up from germline, CDR1 is MNHEY and CDR2 is SMNVEV (reference sequence). V was clipped by 5 bases and J by 1 base; unmatched bases: 7. The CDR3 loop spans 17 amino acids. The CDR3 nucleotides read TGTGCCAGCAGTCCCGTTAGCGGGGGGGCTTCCTACAATGAGCAGTTCTTC. Its protein product is CASSPVSGGASYNEQFF.

DNA for the CDR3: TGTGCCAGTACCGACGCAGGCACCGGGGAGCTGTTTTTT. This sequence encodes CASTDAGTGELFF. The chain carries TRBV19 and TRBJ2-2; D is unclear. V lost 7 bases to trimming and J lost 4 bases, with 10 bases between them. Germline V lookup: CDR1 LNHDA, CDR2 SQIVND (reference sequence). The CDR3 extends over 13 amino acids.

The chain joins TRBV7-9 to TRBJ1-1, with 9 bases fitting TRBD1. This CDR3 has 15 residues. CDR1 is SEHNR and CDR2 is FQNEAQ in the germline V gene (reference sequence). V lost 2 bases to trimming and J lost 4 bases; unmatched junction nucleotides: 5. The DNA of the CDR3 is TGTGCCAGCAGCTTAAAGGGACAGGGTTTCACTGAAGCTTTCTTT. It yields the protein CASSLKGQGFTEAFF. The variable domain in full, with the rest retrieved from reference TRBV7-9 and TRBJ1-1, is DTGVSQNPRHKITKRGQNVTFRCDPISEHNRLYWYRQTLGQGPEFLTYFQNEAQLEKSRLLSDRFSAERPKGSFSTLEIQRTEQGDSAMYLCASSLKGQGFTEAFFGQGTRLTVV.

The chain recombines TRBV4-1 with TRBJ2-3; D gene unclear. V lost 2 bases to trimming and J lost 8 bases, with 8 bases between them. Germline assignment: CDR1 MGHRA and CDR2 YSYEKL. CDR3 size: 12 residues. The CDR3, as DNA: TGCGCCAGCAGCCAACTTGGAGCTACGCAGTATTTT. Translated, it gives CASSQLGATQYF.

The J gene is TRBJ1-1, the V gene TRBV19, with TRBD1 as a possible D gene (6 bases). The CDR3 is 15 amino acids. The germline V gene has CDR1 LNHDA and CDR2 SQIVND (reference sequence). Between the trimmed V and J ends, which lost 4 bases and 0 bases, there was a span of 12 bases. The CDR3 region has the DNA TGTGCCAGTAGTACCGGGACATTCATGAACACTGAAGCTTTCTTT. Amino acid sequence: CASSTGTFMNTEAFF.

This clone was seen a handful of times. The chain has TRBV21-1 and TRBJ1-2. TRBV21-1 is listed as a pseudogene. CDR3 length equals 12 residues. CDR3 coding DNA: TGTGCCAGCAGCAAAGCGGGTTCTGGCTACACCTTC. Protein sequence: CASSKAGSGYTF.

This clone has just one count. This chain connects TRBV2 to TRBJ1-2; 11 bases agree with TRBD1. Germline CDR1 is SNHLY and CDR2 is FYNNEI. J was trimmed by 0 bases and V by 10 bases; bases with no gene match: 7. The CDR3 runs to 15 residues. The CDR3 region has the DNA TGTGCCAACCAAGGACAGGGGGCTTCTAACTATGGCTACACCTTC. Translating gives CANQGQGASNYGYTF. Based on the CDR3 plus reference TRBV2 and TRBJ1-2, the full variable domain is EPEVTQTPSHQVTQMGQEVILRCVPISNHLYFYWYRQILGQKVEFLVSFYNNEISEKSEIFDDQFSVERPDGSNFTLKIRSTKLEDSAMYFCANQGQGASNYGYTFGSGTRLTVV.

The chain carries TRBV28 and TRBJ1-1, with D uncertain. Looked up from germline, CDR1 is MDHEN and CDR2 is SYDVKM. V was shortened by 6 bases and J by 7 bases, with 9 bases between the two germline ends. There are 11 residues in the CDR3. The CDR3 loop reads CASRVVSEAFF. The DNA of the CDR3 is TGTGCCAGCAGAGTTGTAAGTGAAGCTTTCTTT.

The gene calls are TRBV6-2 or TRBV6-3 and TRBJ1-2; D remains ambiguous. Germline V lookup: CDR1 MNHEY, CDR2 SVGEGT. Between the trimmed V and J ends, which lost 5 bases and 4 bases, there was a span of 5 bases. The CDR3 consists of 11 residues. In DNA form, the CDR3 reads TGTGCCAGCAGTCGAGGCTATGGCTACACCTTC. It translates to CASSRGYGYTF.

The gene calls are TRBV5-1 and TRBJ1-2; D is possibly TRBD1 (6 bases). This CDR3 comprises 15 residues. The germline V and J ends were trimmed by 0 bases and 6 bases, with 15 bases remaining between them. CDR1 SGHRS and CDR2 YFSETQ come from the germline V gene. CDR3 coding DNA: TGCGCCAGCAGCTTGGATGGGGGGCGCTTCGATGGCTACACCTTC. The encoded protein is CASSLDGGRFDGYTF.

The J gene is TRBJ2-3, the V gene TRBV7-8; TRBD1 is a possible D gene (5 bases). Trimming cost V 1 base and J 8 bases, with 10 bases left between them. This CDR3 is built from 13 residues. Per the germline V gene, CDR1 is SGHVS and CDR2 is FQNEAQ. The CDR3 loop reads CASSLEGLGTQYF. CDR3 nucleotides: TGTGCCAGCAGCTTAGAGGGGCTGGGTACGCAGTATTTT.

The gene calls are TRBV3-1 (or the pseudogene TRBV3-2) and TRBJ2-2; TRBD1 agrees at 9 bases. This CDR3 spans 15 amino acids. Looked up from germline, CDR1 is LGHDT and CDR2 is YNNKEL (reference sequence). Trimming took 4 bases from V and 5 from J; bases not matched to a gene: 5. CDR3 in DNA: TGTGCCAGCAGCCGTCCCGGGACAGGGACCGGGGAGCTGTTTTTT. Its protein product is CASSRPGTGTGELFF.

The V call is TRBV5-1, the J call TRBJ1-1, with a tentative D call TRBD1 (6 bases). CDR1 and CDR2 (germline): SGHRS, YFSETQ. The V end was cut by 2 bases, the J end by 5 bases, with 13 bases between. The CDR3 is 14 residues long. CDR3 nucleotide sequence: TGCGCCAGCAGCTTATCAGGGGCAGAGACTGAAGCTTTCTTT. It yields the protein CASSLSGAETEAFF.

The V call is TRBV7-8, the J call TRBJ1-1; tentatively, D is TRBD1 (5 bases). Trimming pared 1 base from V and 5 bases from J, leaving 14 bases between. CDR3 length equals 15 residues. Germline V CDR1 and CDR2: SGHVS, FQNEAQ. The CDR3 is CASSLDPRAGTEAFF. Here the CDR3 DNA reads TGTGCCAGCAGCTTAGATCCCAGGGCGGGGACTGAAGCTTTCTTT. Based on the CDR3 plus reference TRBV7-8 and TRBJ1-1, the full variable domain is GAGVSQSPRYKVAKRGQDVALRCDPISGHVSLFWYQQALGQGPEFLTYFQNEAQLDKSGLPSDRFFAERPEGSVSTLKIQRTQQEDSAVYLCASSLDPRAGTEAFFGQGTRLTVV.

The V and J genes are TRBV10-3 and TRBJ1-5, with D tentatively TRBD1 (5 bases). The V end was cut by 6 bases, the J end by 3 bases, with 21 bases between. The length of the CDR3 is 17 residues. Germline V gene sequence: CDR1 ENHRY, CDR2 SYGVKD. The CDR3 DNA reads as TGTGCCATCAGCCCGACCGTTGGGGGAGAGAACAATCAGCCCCAGCATTTT. Its translation: CAISPTVGGENNQPQHF.

The V call is TRBV5-4, the J call TRBJ2-1; 12 bases match TRBD2. Germline CDR1 SGHNT, CDR2 YYREEE (reference sequence). Losses at the gene ends were 5 bases for V and 6 bases for J; bases not matched to a gene: 6. The CDR3 is 15 amino acids. CDR3 in amino acids: CASRQLAGGSNEQFF. In DNA, the CDR3 is TGTGCCAGCAGACAACTAGCGGGAGGATCCAATGAGCAGTTCTTC.

The chain carries TRBV5-4 and TRBJ2-2; D ambiguous. The germline gives CDR1 SGHNT, CDR2 YYREEE (reference sequence). Trimming removed 0 bases at V and 4 bases at J, with 7 bases between. The CDR3 runs 14 residues. CDR3 DNA sequence: TGTGCCAGCAGCTTGGACAAGCCCACCGGGGAGCTGTTTTTT. This translates into CASSLDKPTGELFF.

This clone appeared a single time. The rearrangement uses TRBV10-3 and TRBJ1-5; weak D call: TRBD1 (6 bases). The CDR3 has 14 amino acids. Germline V gene sequence: CDR1 ENHRY, CDR2 SYGVKD. V lost 3 bases, J lost 7 bases, and 13 bases lay in between. The CDR3 is CAISDPGAEQPQHF. The DNA of the CDR3 is TGTGCCATCAGTGATCCAGGGGCGGAGCAGCCCCAGCATTTT.

V and J are TRBV5-1 and TRBJ1-1; 7 nucleotides match TRBD1. From germline, CDR1 is SGHRS and CDR2 YFSETQ. This CDR3 is 18 amino acids long. V lost 4 bases to trimming and J lost 0 bases; unmatched junction nucleotides: 15. CDR3 region: CASSPDPGQKFLNTEAFF. The CDR3, as DNA: TGCGCCAGCAGCCCGGACCCGGGACAGAAGTTTTTGAACACTGAAGCTTTCTTT. Full variable domain (rest looked up from reference TRBV5-1 and TRBJ1-1): KAGVTQTPRYLIKTRGQQVTLSCSPISGHRSVSWYQQTPGQGLQFLFEYFSETQRNKGNFPGRFSGRQFSNSRSEMNVSTLELGDSALYLCASSPDPGQKFLNTEAFFGQGTRLTVV.

This chain links TRBV30 with TRBJ2-1; D is perhaps TRBD2 (5 bases). Germline assignment: CDR1 GTSNPN and CDR2 SVGIG (reference sequence). The CDR3 length is 15 residues. V shed 1 base and J shed 7 bases, with 17 bases lying between them. The DNA for the CDR3 is TGTGCCTGGAGTGAGGCACGGGGTTTTGGGAATGAGCAGTTCTTC. As protein: CAWSEARGFGNEQFF.

The CDR3 DNA is TGTGCCAGTAGTGCTTACATGGACACTGAAGCTTTCTTT. This gives the protein CASSAYMDTEAFF. The V call is TRBV19, the J call TRBJ1-1; D remains unclear. The CDR3 length is 13 residues. CDR1 is LNHDA, CDR2 SQIVND, per germline (reference sequence). Trimming took 5 bases from V and 3 from J, leaving 10 bases between them.

This chain joins TRBV5-1 and TRBJ2-2, with D possibly TRBD1 on 5 matching bases. The CDR3 extends over 16 amino acids. Trimming took off 0 bases at V and 5 bases at J, with 14 bases between the two ends. Germline V lookup: CDR1 SGHRS, CDR2 YFSETQ. CDR3 coding DNA: TGCGCCAGCAGCTTGGAAGCCAGGGTGGAAACCGGGGAGCTGTTTTTT. Translation gives CASSLEARVETGELFF.